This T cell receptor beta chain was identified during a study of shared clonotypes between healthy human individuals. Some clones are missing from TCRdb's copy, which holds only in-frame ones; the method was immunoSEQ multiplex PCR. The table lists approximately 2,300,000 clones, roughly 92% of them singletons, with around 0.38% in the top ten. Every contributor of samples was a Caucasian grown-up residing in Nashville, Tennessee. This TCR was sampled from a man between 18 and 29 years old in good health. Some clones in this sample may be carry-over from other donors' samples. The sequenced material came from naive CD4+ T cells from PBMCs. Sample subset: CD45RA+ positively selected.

CDR3 protein: CASSPELGYEQYF. The DNA of the CDR3 is TGTGCCAGCAGCCCGGAATTGGGGTACGAGCAGTACTTC. The rearrangement joins TRBV7-6 to TRBJ2-7, with D hard to call. In germline, CDR1 is SGHVS, CDR2 FNYEAQ. The V gene lost 5 bases and the J gene lost 4 bases, with 12 bases spanning the gap. This CDR3 has 13 residues. Full variable domain (outside the CDR3, taken from reference TRBV7-6 and TRBJ2-7): GAGVSQSPRYKVTKRGQDVALRCDPISGHVSLYWYRQALGQGPEFLTYFNYEAQQDKSGLPNDRFSAERPEGSISTLTIQRTEQRDSAMYRCASSPELGYEQYFGPGTRLTVT.